What follows are 25 T cell receptor beta chains derived from one specimen sequenced in a study of OX40 agonist ivuxolimab in advanced cancers. To prepare the library, the immunoSEQ multiplex PCR assay was applied. The source is immuneACCESS, and TCRdb retained only in-frame sequences with V and J called. Part of the clones is not carried over; for the studies checked, unresolved V genes explain less than half of this, and the remainder is unexplained. For this sample there are some 50,000 clones; approximately 80% appear just once. The leading ten clones occupy about 1.8% of the sample. The source was CD4+ or CD8+ T cells sorted from blood, collected in a trial of the OX40 agonist ivuxolimab. These receptors originate from an adult with an advanced solid tumor such as melanoma, head and neck, liver or kidney cancer.

V usage is TRBV2 and J usage is TRBJ1-4; the D gene is possibly TRBD1 (6 bases). V was trimmed by 7 bases and J by 2 bases, leaving 14 bases between them. This CDR3 has 15 amino acids. Germline loops: CDR1 SNHLY, CDR2 FYNNEI. DNA of the CDR3: TGTGCCAGCAAGGTGTATCAGGGGACTAATGAAAAACTGTTTTTT. Translation: CASKVYQGTNEKLFF.

The chain is built from TRBV5-1 and TRBJ1-5; D possibly corresponds to TRBD1 (5 bases). Germline V gives CDR1 SGHRS, CDR2 YFSETQ. Trimming left V 0 bases short and J 1 base short, with 5 bases between. This CDR3 comprises 14 residues. CDR3 loop: CASSLGGSNQPQHF. The CDR3 region has the DNA TGCGCCAGCAGCTTGGGGGGGAGCAATCAGCCCCAGCATTTT.

The V call is TRBV30, the J call TRBJ1-2; the D is unclear. Germline assignment: CDR1 GTSNPN and CDR2 SVGIG (reference sequence). Trimming left V 4 bases short and J 4 bases short, with 16 bases between. This CDR3 is 14 amino acids long. CDR3 amino acids: CAWKVRGSRYGYTF. CDR3 DNA: TGTGCCTGGAAGGTTCGAGGCAGCCGCTATGGCTACACCTTC.

This clone occurred a few times. The chain combines TRBV9 with TRBJ2-1, with D perhaps TRBD2 (6 bases). V dropped 3 bases and J dropped 0 bases, with 13 bases sitting between them. The CDR3 consists of 16 residues. Germline values: CDR1 SGDLS, CDR2 YYNGEE. The CDR3 DNA reads TGTGCCAGCAGCGCACGAACCGGGGGCTCCTACAATGAGCAGTTCTTC. It codes for CASSARTGGSYNEQFF.

The chain is built from TRBV10-3 and TRBJ2-5; 7 nucleotides match TRBD1. V shed 4 bases, J shed 5 bases, and the junction held 10 bases outside the gene matches. CDR1 and CDR2 from the germline V gene are ENHRY and SYGVKD. The CDR3 is 15 amino acids. The CDR3 sequence is CAISGHRQGAETQYF. In DNA form, the CDR3 reads TGTGCCATCAGTGGGCATCGACAGGGAGCGGAGACCCAGTACTTC.

This clone was counted once. The V and J genes are TRBV4-2 and TRBJ1-2; no reliable D call. Germline V gives CDR1 LGHNA, CDR2 YNFKEQ. Trimming took 0 bases from V and 2 from J, leaving 10 bases between them. This CDR3 has 15 residues. As DNA, the CDR3 is TGTGCCAGCAGCCAAGATCGAGGCCGGAACTATGGCTACACCTTC. This sequence encodes CASSQDRGRNYGYTF.

The chain carries TRBV30 and TRBJ1-6, with 8 positions matching TRBD1. This CDR3 comprises 12 residues. The germline V gene has CDR1 GTSNPN and CDR2 SVGIG (reference sequence). J gave up 7 bases and V 5 bases, and 1 base lay outside the gene matches. CDR3 residues: CAWGTGNSPLHF. The CDR3, as DNA: TGTGCCTGGGGGACAGGAAATTCACCCCTCCACTTT. Complete variable domain (other parts from reference TRBV30 and TRBJ1-6): SQTIHQWPATLVQPVGSPLSLECTVEGTSNPNLYWYRQAAGRGLQLLFYSVGIGQISSEVPQNLSASRPQDRQFILSSKKLLLSDSGFYLCAWGTGNSPLHFGNGTRLTVT.

This rearrangement joins TRBV6-5 to TRBJ2-7, with 8 bases aligning to TRBD2. The junction had 7 bases not matched to a gene; V was cut back by 2 bases and J by 4 bases. Germline V gene sequence: CDR1 MNHEY, CDR2 SVGAGI. This CDR3 spans 15 amino acids. The CDR3 reads CASSYDGTSFYEQYF. DNA of the CDR3: TGTGCCAGCAGTTACGACGGGACTAGTTTTTACGAGCAGTACTTC.

The chain is built from TRBV10-1 and TRBJ2-3; 8 bases align to TRBD1. V lost 8 bases to trimming and J lost 2 bases; unmatched junction nucleotides: 15. Germline V gene data show CDR1 as WNHNN and CDR2 as SYGVQD (reference sequence). The CDR3 totals 17 residues. The CDR3 nucleotides are TGCGCCAGCGGGTCTTATGCCGGGACAGGAGACACAGATACGCAGTATTTT. This gives the protein CASGSYAGTGDTDTQYF.

The chain is built from TRBV18 and TRBJ2-7; D assignment may be TRBD1 or TRBD2 (5 bases each). V shed 2 bases and J shed 1 base, with 12 bases lying between them. CDR1 is KGHSH and CDR2 is LQKENI in the germline V gene. The CDR3 sequence is 15 residues long. The CDR3 region has the DNA TGTGCCAGCTCACCAGAGGGACGGCAATCCTACGAGCAGTACTTC. Its protein product is CASSPEGRQSYEQYF.

The rearrangement uses TRBV27 and TRBJ2-1, with D maybe TRBD2 (5 bases). The germline V gene encodes CDR1 MNHEY and CDR2 SMNVEV (reference sequence). The CDR3 is made up of 14 amino acids. The DNA of the CDR3 is TGTGTCTCCGGACTCCCGAGCTCCTACAATGAGCAGTTCTTC. As protein: CVSGLPSSYNEQFF.

The chain combines TRBV11-2 with TRBJ2-3; D ambiguous. The CDR3 runs 15 residues. V shed 4 bases and J shed 1 base, with 12 bases lying between them. Germline CDR1 SGHAT, CDR2 FQNNGV. The CDR3 loop is CASSWRLAGTDTQYF. DNA of the CDR3: TGTGCCAGCAGCTGGAGACTGGCAGGCACAGATACGCAGTATTTT. The entire variable domain, with the rest obtained from reference TRBV11-2 and TRBJ2-3, is as follows: EAGVAQSPRYKIIEKRQSVAFWCNPISGHATLYWYQQILGQGPKLLIQFQNNGVVDDSQLPKDRFSAERLKGVDSTLKIQPAKLEDSAVYLCASSWRLAGTDTQYFGPGTRLTVL.

The chain joins TRBV11-2 to TRBJ1-1, with D possibly being TRBD1 (6 bases). CDR3 length: 16 amino acids. V lost 5 bases, J lost 1 base, and 17 bases lay in between. From germline, CDR1 is SGHAT and CDR2 FQNNGV. The DNA of the CDR3 is TGTGCCAGCAGCCTCGGCAGGGGCTGGGGGAACACTGAAGCTTTCTTT. It codes for CASSLGRGWGNTEAFF.

The chain couples TRBV5-1 to TRBJ2-7, with unresolved D. The CDR3 length is 13 residues. V lost 3 bases and J 6 bases, leaving 13 bases between the germline ends. Germline CDR1 SGHRS, CDR2 YFSETQ. CDR3 DNA sequence: TGCGCCAGCAGCTGGACGACCGCGACCGAGCAGTACTTC. Its protein is CASSWTTATEQYF.

V gene TRBV6-5 combines with J gene TRBJ1-6, with a weak D call TRBD1 (5 bases). Germline V gives CDR1 MNHEY, CDR2 SVGAGI. Trimming took off 3 bases at V and 10 bases at J, with 19 bases between the two ends. This CDR3 is 16 amino acids long. CDR3: CASSYSRGVLRSPLHF. As DNA, the CDR3 is TGTGCCAGCAGTTATAGTAGGGGAGTATTACGGTCACCCCTCCACTTT.

V gene TRBV5-6 combines with J gene TRBJ1-6; D remains unclear. CDR1 SGHDT and CDR2 YYEEEE come from the germline V gene. The CDR3 is 15 residues long. V dropped 5 bases and J dropped 4 bases, with 13 bases sitting between them. The CDR3 reads CASSRRTDYNSPLHF. The CDR3 DNA reads as TGTGCCAGCAGTCGAAGGACGGATTATAATTCACCCCTCCACTTT.

V is TRBV6-6 and J is TRBJ1-6; 9 nucleotides align to TRBD1. Germline V lookup: CDR1 MNHNY, CDR2 SVGAGI (reference sequence). The junction had 5 bases not matched to a gene; V was cut back by 5 bases and J by 9 bases. The CDR3 has 14 residues. CDR3: CASSRTGGPSPLHF. Here the CDR3 DNA reads TGTGCCAGCAGTAGAACAGGGGGCCCTTCACCCCTCCACTTT.

The CDR3 sequence is CASSPPLSYEQYF. CDR3 nucleotide sequence: TGTGCCAGCAGCCCACCGCTCTCCTACGAGCAGTACTTC. This chain links TRBV5-5 with TRBJ2-7; D not resolved. Germline CDR1 and CDR2: SGHKS and YYEKEE (reference sequence). The CDR3 is made up of 13 amino acids. The V and J ends lost 4 bases and 0 bases respectively, with 8 bases between them.

The chain recombines TRBV18 with TRBJ1-4, with D possibly matching TRBD1 (6 bases). Trimming cost V 0 bases and J 5 bases, with 13 bases left between them. This CDR3 is built from 16 residues. The germline V gene has CDR1 KGHSH and CDR2 LQKENI. The CDR3 DNA reads TGTGCCAGCTCACCACCCCGGGGGCAGGGAAATGAAAAACTGTTTTTT. This translates into CASSPPRGQGNEKLFF.

The count of this clone is one. Here the CDR3 reads CASSPPLQAQRAYEQYF. The CDR3 bases are TGTGCCAGCTCACCACCGTTACAGGCCCAACGAGCCTACGAGCAGTACTTC. The chain has TRBV18 and TRBJ2-7; a possible D gene is TRBD1 (5 bases). Per germline, CDR1 KGHSH and CDR2 LQKENI. The CDR3 is 17 residues long. Between the trimmed V and J ends, which lost 0 bases and 2 bases, there was a span of 17 bases. Looking up the rest from reference TRBV18 and TRBJ2-7 gives the full variable domain: NAGVMQNPRHLVRRRGQEARLRCSPMKGHSHVYWYRQLPEEGLKFMVYLQKENIIDESGMPKERFSAEFPKEGPSILRIQQVVRGDSAAYFCASSPPLQAQRAYEQYFGPGTRLTVT.

The chain carries TRBV18 and TRBJ2-7, with a possible D match to TRBD1 (6 bases). CDR3 length equals 12 residues. V lost 3 bases and J lost 6, with 9 bases in between. Germline CDR1 KGHSH, CDR2 LQKENI. The CDR3 DNA reads as TGTGCCAGCTCACCTAACAGGGCCGAGCAGTACTTC. This sequence encodes CASSPNRAEQYF.

The CDR3 spells CASSTGRPLPFNYGYTF. Here the CDR3 DNA reads TGTGCCAGCAGCACCGGCAGACCCCTCCCTTTTAACTATGGCTACACCTTC. The chain joins TRBV7-9 to TRBJ1-2; the D is unclear. The germline V gene has CDR1 SEHNR and CDR2 FQNEAQ (reference sequence). V gave up 5 bases and J gave up 1 base, with 20 bases separating them. This CDR3 is built from 17 residues.

The chain employs TRBV14 and TRBJ2-7; no reliable D call. Trimming took 1 base from V and 3 from J, leaving 13 bases between them. This CDR3 is built from 15 residues. Looked up from germline, CDR1 is SGHDN and CDR2 is FVKESK. The DNA of the CDR3 is TGTGCCAGCAGCCAAGCAGGATCCCCCCTCTACGAGCAGTACTTC. It specifies CASSQAGSPLYEQYF. Filled out from reference TRBV14 and TRBJ2-7, the complete variable domain reads EAGVTQFPSHSVIEKGQTVTLRCDPISGHDNLYWYRRVMGKEIKFLLHFVKESKQDESGMPNNRFLAERTGGTYSTLKVQPAELEDSGVYFCASSQAGSPLYEQYFGPGTRLTVT.

This rearrangement joins TRBV6-5 to TRBJ1-2; TRBD1 aligns across 7 bases. The length of the CDR3 is 15 residues. After removal of 0 bases from V and 0 bases from J, the junction contained 1 base not matched to a gene. In germline, CDR1 is MNHEY, CDR2 SVGAGI. For the CDR3, the DNA is TGTGCCAGCAGTTACTCGGGGACAGCTAACTATGGCTACACCTTC. It yields the protein CASSYSGTANYGYTF.

The count of this clone is one. The V gene is TRBV7-9, the J gene TRBJ1-2, with a tentative D call TRBD1 (5 bases). Germline V gene data show CDR1 as SEHNR and CDR2 as FQNEAQ (reference sequence). Trimming stripped 5 bases from V and 0 bases from J, with 19 bases between. CDR3 length equals 17 residues. CDR3 coding DNA: TGTGCCAGCAGCCCTGACGCGTTTTGGGGGGCTAACTATGGCTACACCTTC. Translation gives CASSPDAFWGANYGYTF.